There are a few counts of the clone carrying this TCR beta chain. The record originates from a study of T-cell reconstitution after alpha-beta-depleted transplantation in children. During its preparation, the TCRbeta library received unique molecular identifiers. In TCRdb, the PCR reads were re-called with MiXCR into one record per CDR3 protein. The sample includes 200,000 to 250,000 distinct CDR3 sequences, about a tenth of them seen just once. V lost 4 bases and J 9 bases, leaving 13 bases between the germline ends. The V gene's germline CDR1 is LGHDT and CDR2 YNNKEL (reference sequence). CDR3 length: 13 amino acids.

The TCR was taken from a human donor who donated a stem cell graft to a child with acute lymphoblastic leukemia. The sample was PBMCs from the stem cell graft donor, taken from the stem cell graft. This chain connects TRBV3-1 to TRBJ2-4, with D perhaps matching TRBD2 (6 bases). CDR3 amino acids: CASSPSPGLIQYF. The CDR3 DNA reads TGTGCCAGCAGCCCCTCACCGGGACTCATTCAGTACTTC.